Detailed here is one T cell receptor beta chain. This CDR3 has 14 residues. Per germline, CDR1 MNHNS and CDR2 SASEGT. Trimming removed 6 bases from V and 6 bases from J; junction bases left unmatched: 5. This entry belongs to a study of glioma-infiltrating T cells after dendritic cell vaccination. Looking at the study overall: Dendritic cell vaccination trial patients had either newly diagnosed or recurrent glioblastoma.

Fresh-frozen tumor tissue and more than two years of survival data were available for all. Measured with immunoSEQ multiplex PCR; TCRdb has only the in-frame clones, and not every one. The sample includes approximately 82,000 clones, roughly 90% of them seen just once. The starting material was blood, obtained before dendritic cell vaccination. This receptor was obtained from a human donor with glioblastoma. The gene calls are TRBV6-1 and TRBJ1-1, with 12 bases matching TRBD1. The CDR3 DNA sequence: TGTGCCAGCAGGGGGACAGGGGGCTCGTCTGAAGCTTTCTTT. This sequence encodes CASRGTGGSSEAFF.